This entry features one T cell receptor beta chain sequence. This clonotype was seen at least ten times. The antigen it recognizes is unknown. Qualities for individual bases were not recorded, and no much larger clone is one base off. TCR beta CDR3 regions were amplified from RNA transcripts. For the first round of RT-PCR on the TCR CDR3, the HTBI primer set was used together with the Qiagen OneStep RT-PCR kit. A second multiplex PCR round built the libraries, followed by size selection and purification. Libraries were sequenced paired-end with 100 bp reads on an Illumina HiSeq2000. As for how the authors treated the data: SOAPnuke was used to process the raw data, removing reads that contained adapters or uncalled bases, had a mean Phred below 15, or lacked an exact match to the constant primer or identifier. COPE v1.2.5 was used to merge high-quality paired reads, and clonotypes were defined as unique nucleotide sequences. MiTCR v1.1 was used to align the clonotypes against IMGT TRBV, TRBD and TRBJ reference segments. Only V-J combinations with frequency above 0.0001, covering 99% to 99.2% of repertoires, were analysed. The TCS score was defined as F50 (clonal expansion) divided by E x V (chaos), with BLOSUM62-based TCRdist calculated between CDR3 peptides within each V-J. Welch's t-statistics and random forest reduced around 520 V-J features to around 14, which were used in a naive Bayes classifier (R e1071). In TCRdb, the public reads were trimmed at Q25 with fastp and aligned with MiXCR, with productive beta chains retained. Entries are consolidated by CDR3 protein sequence, retaining the most common genes and DNA. The V and J calls follow TCRdb's processing rather than the paper's. The sample data list under 650,000 distinct CDR3 sequences, and 15% to 20% of these were observed just once. 3.5% to 4% of the sample is taken by the ten largest.

The CDR3 measures 14 amino acids from cysteine to phenylalanine. Kept here is only the CDR3 DNA, which spans 42 bases and is read in frame from base 1. V is pared back by 6 bases and J by 4 bases, with 16 bases lying between the germline termini. CDR1 SQVTM and CDR2 ANQGSEA were looked up in the germline V gene. Stable Graves' hyperthyroidism was defined as no progression to ophthalmopathy during 18 months of follow-up. Hyperthyroidism patients were newly diagnosed, had a disease duration of under 2 months, and were aged 18 to 65 years. Any patient with an uncontrolled infection, another autoimmune disease, pregnancy or lactation was excluded. Diagnoses were based on clinical symptoms, serum thyroxine and TRAb, thyroid ultrasound and orbital computed tomography. Ficoll-Paque density gradient centrifugation was used to isolate PBMCs from around 10 ml of fresh peripheral blood. Trizol reagent was used to extract total RNA, and RNA quality was then checked on an Agilent 2100 Bioanalyzer.

This specimen comes from a study of T cells in Graves' hyperthyroidism and ophthalmopathy (dated by TCRdb to the late 2010s). The study in broad terms: Peripheral blood samples were taken at initial diagnosis, before any treatment was given. To identify TCR V-J signatures that set the groups apart, the researchers used a discovery cohort of 100 patients, made up of about 44 with Graves' ophthalmopathy and some 55 with stable Graves' hyperthyroidism. Whether ophthalmopathy could be predicted prospectively was tested in an independent validation cohort made up of under 20 hyperthyroidism patients plus 17 patients who later progressed to ophthalmopathy. The 90 or so discovery patients were randomly split 7:3 into training and test sets. Thyroid tissue and blood T-cell repertoires from over 5 Graves' hyperthyroidism patients were also compared in the study. After sampling, hyperthyroidism patients received methimazole starting at 30 mg daily, and ophthalmopathy patients received high-dose intravenous methylprednisolone. The paper describes TCR Vbeta CDR3 sequencing of around 140 peripheral blood samples, made up of approximately 40 ophthalmopathy patients, around 78 hyperthyroidism patients and 17 progressor patients.

On the study overall, not on this receptor specifically: In validation, progression to ophthalmopathy was predicted by the model with approximately 67% sensitivity and about 72% specificity, a median of 6.5 months before onset. Ophthalmopathy was separated from stable hyperthyroidism by a 13 V-J signature model, with approximately 86% sensitivity and approximately 84% specificity obtained in cross-validation and 80%/75% obtained in testing. Blood samples also contained most of the expanded thyroid clonotypes (frequency above 0.001), which suggests that blood repertoires may reflect thyroid immune responses. No statistical method was used to fix the sample size in advance, and group allocation was not hidden from the investigators.

The TCR originated in a woman aged 30 to 39 with Graves' hyperthyroidism. The sequenced material came from blood. Here the chain combines TRBV29-1 and TRBJ2-1, and TRBD2 may be the D gene, going by 5 matching bases. Here is the DNA: TGCAGCGTCGCCCTAGCAGGTTATTACAATGAGCAGTTCTTC. It translates to CSVALAGYYNEQFF.